The following is a TCR beta chain sequence with its context. The data were taken from a study of blood T cell repertoires in COVID-19. About the research overall: Acute-phase and convalescent COVID-19 samples originated in the United States, Italy and Spain.

Original processing notes: Reference gene primer amplification gave estimated nucleated cell counts. The method was immunoSEQ multiplex PCR; TCRdb's version includes in-frame clones alone and lacks a portion of them. That table gives V, J and clone size, and the DNA gave D and trimming. The sample has about 82,000 clones, 82% seen once. CDR3 length: 11 amino acids. The V and J ends lost 6 bases and 5 bases respectively, with 7 bases between them. Germline CDR1 SGHDN, CDR2 FVKESK. The genes are TRBV14 and TRBJ2-5; D possibly corresponds to TRBD2 (6 bases). This sequence originates from a man aged 50-60 years with active or convalescent COVID-19. Sequencing was carried out using peripheral blood. The CDR3 DNA follows: TGTGCCAGCAGTGGGGGGGAGACCCAGTACTTC. Translating it yields CASSGGETQYF.